The TCR beta chain described here comes from a study of blood T cell repertoires in COVID-19. Clones were sequenced by immunoSEQ multiplex PCR, and TCRdb holds only the in-frame ones, with some missing. Found here are some 350,000 clones, 87% of them singletons; the top ten hold approximately 3%. The CDR3 consists of 15 residues. J was trimmed by 0 bases and V by 5 bases; bases with no gene match: 6. CDR1 SGHRS and CDR2 YFSETQ come from the germline V gene. This sequence joins TRBV5-1 and TRBJ2-7; 9 bases agree with TRBD1. Specimen: PBMCs or T cells enriched from blood (not recorded which). The receptor's source is a woman in her 30s who had recovered from COVID-19. CDR3: CASRIGTGSSYEQYF. Written as DNA, the CDR3 is TGCGCCAGCAGAATCGGGACAGGGAGCTCCTACGAGCAGTACTTC. Based on the CDR3 plus reference TRBV5-1 and TRBJ2-7, the full variable domain is KAGVTQTPRYLIKTRGQQVTLSCSPISGHRSVSWYQQTPGQGLQFLFEYFSETQRNKGNFPGRFSGRQFSNSRSEMNVSTLELGDSALYLCASRIGTGSSYEQYFGPGTRLTVT.